The T cell receptor (beta chain) described here comes from a study of OX40 agonist ivuxolimab in advanced cancers. The assay was immunoSEQ multiplex PCR, and TCRdb's table has in-frame clones only and misses some. The data show about 83,000 clones, 80% to 95% seen once. This clone was detected once. With 3 bases removed from V and 3 bases from J, the gap between germline ends came to 6 bases. This CDR3 is built from 12 residues. Germline-derived CDR1 and CDR2 are SEHNR and FQNEAQ (reference sequence). The chain carries TRBV7-9 and TRBJ2-7; the D gene is possibly TRBD2 (5 bases). The origin of this receptor is an adult with an advanced solid tumor such as melanoma, head and neck, liver or kidney cancer. The sample in question was CD4+ or CD8+ T cells sorted from blood, obtained in a trial of the OX40 agonist ivuxolimab. The CDR3 bases are TGTGCCAGCAGCTTTGGGAGCTACGAGCAGTACTTC. It codes for CASSFGSYEQYF.